The 2 T cell receptor beta chains in this list originate from one sample, sequenced in a study of cytomegalovirus exposure and HLA in healthy donors. The PCR ran on 60 Vbeta and 13 Jbeta primers. Sequenced by immunoSEQ multiplex PCR; TCRdb stores in-frame clones only, minus some. The sample has 160,000 or so clones; almost 80% are singletons. The sample consisted of PBMCs. The receptor set was obtained from a middle-aged man in good health and CMV-seropositive.

This chain connects TRBV18 to TRBJ2-1; D unresolved. With 2 bases removed from V and 8 bases from J, the gap between germline ends came to 22 bases. This CDR3 region has 17 residues. Germline V gene lookup returns CDR1 KGHSH and CDR2 LQKENI. CDR3 DNA sequence: TGTGCCAGCTCACCAAGTCCTGGCCTAGTTAGGAGCCATGAGCAGTTCTTC. Its protein product is CASSPSPGLVRSHEQFF.

Points on this clone: Other DNA variants within this sample encode the same CDR3. The chain carries TRBV9 and TRBJ2-7, with D possibly being TRBD2 (5 bases). V was clipped by 0 bases and J by 4 bases, with 11 bases between them. Germline CDR1 is SGDLS and CDR2 is YYNGEE. The CDR3 has 14 residues. In nucleotides, the CDR3 is TGTGCCAGCAGCGTAGACGGCGGGCCTTACGAGCAGTACTTC. Protein product: CASSVDGGPYEQYF.